This T cell receptor (beta chain) stems from a study of blood T cell repertoires in COVID-19. Study-wide context: Acute and convalescent COVID-19 samples came from the United States, Italy and Spain.

CDR3 length equals 16 residues. Germline CDR1 LNHDA, CDR2 SQIVND (reference sequence). Trimming left V 3 bases short and J 0 bases short, with 11 bases between. The method was immunoSEQ multiplex PCR; TCRdb's version includes in-frame clones alone and lacks a portion of them. Of 350,000 to 500,000 clones in the sample, 88% were seen once. Residents of over 20 US areas, aged about 18 to 89 years, made up the participants. Cohort placement rested on clinical history that participants reported themselves. The sequencing sample was made of PBMCs or T cells enriched from blood (not recorded which). This receptor was obtained from a woman in her late teens or twenties who had been exposed to COVID-19. This chain joins TRBV19 and TRBJ2-2; possible D gene TRBD2, 5 bases. DNA of the CDR3: TGTGCCAGTAGTATTTCCAGCGGACCGAACACCGGGGAGCTGTTTTTT. Amino acids: CASSISSGPNTGELFF.